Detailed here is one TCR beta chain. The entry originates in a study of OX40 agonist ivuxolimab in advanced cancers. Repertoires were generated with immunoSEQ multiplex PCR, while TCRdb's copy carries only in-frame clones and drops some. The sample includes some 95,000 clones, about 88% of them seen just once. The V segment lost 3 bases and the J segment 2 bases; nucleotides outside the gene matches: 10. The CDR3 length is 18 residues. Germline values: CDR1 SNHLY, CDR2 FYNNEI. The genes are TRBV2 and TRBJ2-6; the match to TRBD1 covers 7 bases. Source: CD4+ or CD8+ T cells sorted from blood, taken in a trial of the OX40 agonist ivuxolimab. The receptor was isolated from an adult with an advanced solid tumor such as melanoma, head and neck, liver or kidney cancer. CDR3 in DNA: TGTGCCAGCAGTGATGTGGACAGGCCATTAACTGGGGCCAACGTCCTGACTTTC. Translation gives CASSDVDRPLTGANVLTF.